Sequencing of this TCR beta chain was carried out in a study of blood T cell repertoires in COVID-19. About the research overall: Samples taken during acute and convalescent COVID-19 were collected in the United States, Italy and Spain. T cells, B-cell-depleted T cells, or PBMCs supplied cDNA or gDNA.

Source study methods: Cell counts per sample came from amplifying reference gene primers. Profiling relied on immunoSEQ multiplex PCR, and the TCRdb table lists in-frame clones only, not all of them. For V, J and clone size, that table is used; D and trimming come from the DNA. The data show more than 35,000 clones, around 79% seen once. CDR1 is SGHRS and CDR2 is YFSETQ in the germline V gene. The V and J ends lost 4 bases and 8 bases, in that order; junction bases with no gene match: 10. This CDR3 spans 17 amino acids. This TCR derives from a man between 65 and 85 years old with acute or convalescent COVID-19. The rearrangement links TRBV5-1 to TRBJ2-3, with 16 bases that match TRBD2. Sequenced sample: peripheral blood. The CDR3 DNA reads as TGCGCCAGCAGCCCGGGACTAGCGGGAGGGGGCCCACGTACGCAGTATTTT. Protein product: CASSPGLAGGGPRTQYF.